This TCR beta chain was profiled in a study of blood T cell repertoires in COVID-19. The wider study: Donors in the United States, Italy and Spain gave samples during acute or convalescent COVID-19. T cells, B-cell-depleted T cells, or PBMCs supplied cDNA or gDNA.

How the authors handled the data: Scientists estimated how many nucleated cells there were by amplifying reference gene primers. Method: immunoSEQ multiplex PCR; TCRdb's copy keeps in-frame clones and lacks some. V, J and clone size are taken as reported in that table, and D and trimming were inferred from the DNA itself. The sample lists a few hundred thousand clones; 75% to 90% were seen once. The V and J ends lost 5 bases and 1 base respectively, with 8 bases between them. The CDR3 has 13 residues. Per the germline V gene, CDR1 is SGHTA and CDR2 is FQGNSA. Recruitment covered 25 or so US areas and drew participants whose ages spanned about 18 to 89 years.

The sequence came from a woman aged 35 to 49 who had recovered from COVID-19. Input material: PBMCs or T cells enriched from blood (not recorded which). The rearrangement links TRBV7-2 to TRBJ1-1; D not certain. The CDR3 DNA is TGTGCCAGCAGCATCCTGAGGAACACTGAAGCTTTCTTT. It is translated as CASSILRNTEAFF.